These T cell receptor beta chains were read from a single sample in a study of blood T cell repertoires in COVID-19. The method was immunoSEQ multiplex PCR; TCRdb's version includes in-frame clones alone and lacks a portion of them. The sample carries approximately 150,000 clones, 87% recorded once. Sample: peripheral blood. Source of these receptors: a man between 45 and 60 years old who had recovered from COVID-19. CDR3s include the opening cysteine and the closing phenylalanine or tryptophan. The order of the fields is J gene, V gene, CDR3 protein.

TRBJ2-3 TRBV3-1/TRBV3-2 CASGVTDTQYF
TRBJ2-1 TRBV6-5 CASSYSTRDNEQFF
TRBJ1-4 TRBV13 CASSSTGGAWEKLFF
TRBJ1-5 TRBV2 CAGQTNSNQPQHF
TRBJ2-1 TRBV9 CASSVFGGNEQFF
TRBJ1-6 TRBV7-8 CASSPRDRAISPLHF
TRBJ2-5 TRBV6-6 CASSYWGTVEETQYF
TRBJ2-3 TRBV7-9 CASSPMKTGRPSTDTQYF
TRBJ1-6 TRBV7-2 CASSPGPGYNSPLHF
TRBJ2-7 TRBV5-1 CASSKDVGREQYF
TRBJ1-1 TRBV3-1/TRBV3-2 CASSPPGWGDTEAFF
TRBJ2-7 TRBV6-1 CASSEWGDETYEQYF
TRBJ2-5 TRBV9 CASSVEVLRGRGYGDVFETQYF